This TCR beta chain was captured in a study of OX40 agonist ivuxolimab in advanced cancers. Some clones are missing from TCRdb's copy, which holds only in-frame ones; the method was immunoSEQ multiplex PCR. In the table there are tens of thousands of clones, around 89% of which are singletons. Trimming cost V 1 base and J 0 bases, with 12 bases left between them. Germline assignment: CDR1 SGHTA and CDR2 FQGNSA. This CDR3 has 17 residues. This clonotype was obtained from an adult with an advanced solid tumor such as melanoma, head and neck, liver or kidney cancer. The sequencing here drew on CD4+ or CD8+ T cells sorted from blood, taken in a trial of the OX40 agonist ivuxolimab. V and J are TRBV7-2 and TRBJ2-2; D is possibly TRBD1 or TRBD2 (5 bases each). Written as DNA, the CDR3 is TGTGCCAGCAGCTTAGGGGGCTGGACTGCGAACACCGGGGAGCTGTTTTTT. Its translation is CASSLGGWTANTGELFF.